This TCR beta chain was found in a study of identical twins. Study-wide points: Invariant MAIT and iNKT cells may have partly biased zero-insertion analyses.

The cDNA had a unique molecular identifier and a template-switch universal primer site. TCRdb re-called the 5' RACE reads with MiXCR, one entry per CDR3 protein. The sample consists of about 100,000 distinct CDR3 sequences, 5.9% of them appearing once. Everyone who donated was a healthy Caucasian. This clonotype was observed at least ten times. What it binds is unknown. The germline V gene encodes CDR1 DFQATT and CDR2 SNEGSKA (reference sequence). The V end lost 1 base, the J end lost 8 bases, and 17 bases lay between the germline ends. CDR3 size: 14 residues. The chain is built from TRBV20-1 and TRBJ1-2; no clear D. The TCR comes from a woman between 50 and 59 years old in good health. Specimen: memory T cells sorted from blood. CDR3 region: CSARGGVNNGGYTF. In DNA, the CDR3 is TGCAGTGCTAGAGGAGGCGTGAACAATGGAGGCTACACCTTC.